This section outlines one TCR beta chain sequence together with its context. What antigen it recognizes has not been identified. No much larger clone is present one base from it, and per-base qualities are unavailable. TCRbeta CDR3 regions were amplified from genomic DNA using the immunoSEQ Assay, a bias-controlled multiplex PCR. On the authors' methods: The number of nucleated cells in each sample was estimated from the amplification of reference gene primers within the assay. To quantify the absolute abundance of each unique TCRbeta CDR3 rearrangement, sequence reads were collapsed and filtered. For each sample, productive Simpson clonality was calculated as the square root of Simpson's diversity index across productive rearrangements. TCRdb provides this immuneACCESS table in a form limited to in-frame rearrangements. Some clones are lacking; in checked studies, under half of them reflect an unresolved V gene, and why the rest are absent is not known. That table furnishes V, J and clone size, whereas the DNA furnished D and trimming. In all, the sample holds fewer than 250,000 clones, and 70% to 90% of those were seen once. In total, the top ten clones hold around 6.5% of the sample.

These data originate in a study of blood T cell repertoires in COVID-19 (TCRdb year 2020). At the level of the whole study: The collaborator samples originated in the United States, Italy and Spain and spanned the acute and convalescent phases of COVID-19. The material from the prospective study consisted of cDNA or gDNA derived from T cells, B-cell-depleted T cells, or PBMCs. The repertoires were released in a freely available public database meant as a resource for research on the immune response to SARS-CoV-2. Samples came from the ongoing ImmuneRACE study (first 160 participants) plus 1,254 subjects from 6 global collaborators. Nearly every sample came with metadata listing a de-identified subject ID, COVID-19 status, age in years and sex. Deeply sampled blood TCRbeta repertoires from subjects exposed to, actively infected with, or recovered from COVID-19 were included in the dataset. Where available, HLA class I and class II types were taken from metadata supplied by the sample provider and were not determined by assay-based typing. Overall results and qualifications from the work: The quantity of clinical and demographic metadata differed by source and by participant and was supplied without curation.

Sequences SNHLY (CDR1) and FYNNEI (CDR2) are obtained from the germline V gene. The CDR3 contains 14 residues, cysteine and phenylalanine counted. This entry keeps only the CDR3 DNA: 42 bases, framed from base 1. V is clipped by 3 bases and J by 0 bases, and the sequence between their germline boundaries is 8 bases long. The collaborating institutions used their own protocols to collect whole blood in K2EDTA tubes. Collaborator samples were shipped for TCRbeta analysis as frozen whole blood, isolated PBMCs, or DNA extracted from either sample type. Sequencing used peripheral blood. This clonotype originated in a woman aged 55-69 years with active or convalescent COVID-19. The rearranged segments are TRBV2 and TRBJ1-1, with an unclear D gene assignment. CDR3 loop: CASSEGSMNTEAFF. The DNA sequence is TGTGCCAGCAGTGAGGGCAGCATGAACACTGAAGCTTTCTTT.